This T cell receptor (beta chain) was captured by sequencing in a study of cytomegalovirus exposure and HLA in healthy donors. Study results and caveats: Rarity marked most TCR sequences, yet some public TCRs occurred in many donors. Immune exposure data for these donors was limited to CMV serostatus. Most TCR beta V segments were productive about 87% or about 30% of the time in an earlier analysis.

This PCR relied on a set of 60 Vbeta primers and 13 Jbeta primers. Profiling relied on immunoSEQ multiplex PCR, and the TCRdb table lists in-frame clones only, not all of them. The data contain 200,000 or so clones, 78% of them singletons. Germline CDR1 is SEHNR and CDR2 is FQNEAQ (reference sequence). Trimming took off 0 bases at V and 5 bases at J, with 14 bases between the two ends. CDR3 length equals 15 residues. In regard to this clone: What it binds is not known.

The origin of this receptor is a woman aged 25 to 45 in good health and CMV-seropositive. The sequencing sample was made of PBMCs. The V call is TRBV7-9, the J call TRBJ2-7, with D tentatively TRBD1 (5 bases). DNA of the CDR3: TGTGCCAGCAGCTTAGCCCTTTTTGGCAGGGACGAGCAGTACTTC. This gives the protein CASSLALFGRDEQYF.